These 9 T cell receptor beta chains were all obtained from the same sample, sequenced in a study of identical twins. Via MiXCR, TCRdb re-called the 5' RACE reads, giving one row per CDR3 protein. The data contain some 1,600,000 distinct CDR3 sequences, about 32% of them seen just once; the ten biggest clones take up 0.25% to 0.3%. The specimen sequenced was cord blood. These receptors all stem from a newborn girl in good health.

The V and J genes are TRBV19 and TRBJ1-5; 11 bases match TRBD1. Germline-derived CDR1 and CDR2 are LNHDA and SQIVND (reference sequence). This CDR3 comprises 15 residues. V lost 4 bases and J lost 6; bases outside the gene matches: 5. The CDR3 DNA reads as TGTGCCAGTAGTAGCCGGGACAGGGGGGGTCAGCCCCAGCATTTT. It is translated as CASSSRDRGGQPQHF.

The chain combines TRBV28 with TRBJ1-4; 8 nucleotides agree with TRBD1. The V gene's germline CDR1 is MDHEN and CDR2 SYDVKM. The CDR3 has 13 residues. V lost 8 bases to trimming and J lost 6 bases; unmatched junction nucleotides: 5. CDR3 DNA: TGTGCCAGCCGATGGACAGGGCATGAAAAACTGTTTTTT. This gives the protein CASRWTGHEKLFF.

There are a few counts of this clonotype. V usage is TRBV5-1 and J usage is TRBJ2-1; D gene uncertain. This CDR3 contains 15 residues. The V end lost 1 base, the J end lost 4 bases, and 12 bases lay between the germline ends. Germline loops: CDR1 SGHRS, CDR2 YFSETQ. The CDR3 loop reads CASSLSWVGYNEQFF. CDR3 sequence (DNA): TGCGCCAGCAGCTTGTCCTGGGTAGGGTACAATGAGCAGTTCTTC.

In its sample, this clonotype was seen many times. The rearrangement joins TRBV20-1 to TRBJ2-5; 8 nucleotides align to TRBD1. V shed 2 bases and J 5 bases; nucleotides not matched to a gene: 4. CDR3 length: 13 amino acids. Germline values: CDR1 DFQATT, CDR2 SNEGSKA (reference sequence). The CDR3 region is CSARRTGRETQYF. Here the CDR3 DNA reads TGCAGTGCTAGAAGGACAGGGCGGGAGACCCAGTACTTC.

This chain uses TRBV20-1 with TRBJ2-5; tentatively, D is TRBD2 (6 bases). This CDR3 contains 14 residues. Trimming pared 5 bases from V and 2 bases from J, leaving 15 bases between. The V gene's germline CDR1 is DFQATT and CDR2 SNEGSKA (reference sequence). CDR3 bases: TGCAGTGCTGCTGAACCGGGACTTCAAGAGACCCAGTACTTC. It is translated as CSAAEPGLQETQYF.

This chain links TRBV4-1 with TRBJ2-5, with D perhaps being TRBD1 or TRBD2 (5 bases each). This CDR3 is built from 15 residues. Germline CDR1 and CDR2: MGHRA and YSYEKL. Trimming left V 4 bases short and J 5 bases short, with 17 bases between. The CDR3 sequence: CASSRTTGTKETQYF. In DNA, the CDR3 is TGCGCCAGCAGCCGTACGACCGGGACCAAGGAGACCCAGTACTTC.

This clonotype has more than one count but fewer than ten. This chain connects TRBV28 to TRBJ1-1, with TRBD1 as a possible D gene (5 bases). V dropped 2 bases and J dropped 0 bases, with 13 bases sitting between them. The CDR3 covers 16 residues. The germline V gene encodes CDR1 MDHEN and CDR2 SYDVKM. The CDR3 spells CASSLGGGWMNTEAFF. The CDR3 region has the DNA TGTGCCAGCAGTTTAGGGGGGGGGTGGATGAACACTGAAGCTTTCTTT.

Comment on this clonotype: A read error may be the cause here, since a much bigger clone is one base away. CDR3 coding DNA: TGTGTCATCAGTAGCGGGAGCTCCTACAATGAGCAGTTCTTC. Translating gives CVISSGSSYNEQFF. The chain recombines TRBV10-3 with TRBJ2-1; the match to TRBD2 covers 9 bases. This CDR3 is built from 14 residues. Germline-derived CDR1 and CDR2 are ENHRY and SYGVKD.

J is TRBJ1-4 and V is TRBV28; no clear D gene. The CDR3 runs 14 residues. The germline CDR1 and CDR2 sequences are MDHEN and SYDVKM. Trimming removed 3 bases from V and 4 bases from J, with 9 bases in between. CDR3 loop: CASSFFSGNEKLFF. The CDR3 DNA reads as TGTGCCAGCAGTTTTTTCTCTGGTAATGAAAAACTGTTTTTT.